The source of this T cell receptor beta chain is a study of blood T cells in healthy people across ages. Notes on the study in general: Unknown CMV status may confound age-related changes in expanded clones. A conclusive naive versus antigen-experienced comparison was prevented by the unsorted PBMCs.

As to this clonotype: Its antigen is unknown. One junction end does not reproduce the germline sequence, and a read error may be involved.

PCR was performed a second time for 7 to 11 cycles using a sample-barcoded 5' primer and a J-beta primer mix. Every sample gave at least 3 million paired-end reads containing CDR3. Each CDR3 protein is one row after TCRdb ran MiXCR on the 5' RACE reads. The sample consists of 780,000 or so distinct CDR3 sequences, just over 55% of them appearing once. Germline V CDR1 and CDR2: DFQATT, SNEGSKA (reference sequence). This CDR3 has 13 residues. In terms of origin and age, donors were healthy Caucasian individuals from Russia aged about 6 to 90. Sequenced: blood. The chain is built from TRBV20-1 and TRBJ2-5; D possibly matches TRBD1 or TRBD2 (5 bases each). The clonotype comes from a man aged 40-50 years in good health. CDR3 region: CSAGDPEGEIQYF. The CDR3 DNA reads TGCAGTGCCGGGGACCCTGAGGGAGAGATCCAGTACTTC.